This TCR beta chain was retrieved from a study of T cells in Graves' hyperthyroidism and ophthalmopathy (dated by TCRdb to 2018 to 2020). The study in broad terms: Peripheral blood was sampled at the time of initial diagnosis, prior to any treatment. A discovery cohort of roughly 100 patients, 43 with Graves' ophthalmopathy and 55 to 60 with stable Graves' hyperthyroidism, was used to find distinguishing TCR V-J signatures. An independent validation cohort of fewer than 20 hyperthyroidism patients and 17 patients who later progressed to ophthalmopathy tested prospective prediction of ophthalmopathy. The roughly 99 discovery patients were divided at random into training and test sets in a 7:3 ratio. The study also compared thyroid tissue and blood T-cell repertoires from several Graves' hyperthyroidism patients. Once sampling was done, hyperthyroidism patients were given methimazole at a starting dose of 30 mg daily, whereas ophthalmopathy patients were given high-dose intravenous methylprednisolone. TCR Vbeta CDR3 sequencing of 120 to 150 peripheral blood samples (over 40 ophthalmopathy, over 70 hyperthyroidism and approximately 17 progressor patients) is reported in the paper. Broad study findings and their caveats: Most expanded thyroid clonotypes (frequency above 0.001) were also detected in blood, suggesting blood repertoires may reflect thyroid immune responses. In validation, progression to ophthalmopathy was predicted by the model with around 70% sensitivity and just over 72% specificity, a median of 6.5 months before onset. No statistical method was used to fix the sample size in advance, and group allocation was not hidden from the investigators. Ophthalmopathy was separated from stable hyperthyroidism by a 13 V-J signature model, with approximately 85% sensitivity and about 84% specificity obtained in cross-validation and 80%/75% obtained in testing.

CDR3 length: 14 amino acids, cysteine to phenylalanine. The sequence is cut down to CDR3 DNA, 42 bases in frame from base 1. V loses 6 bases of germline sequence and J loses 0 bases, and the interval between the two ends is 12 bases. The germline V gene encodes CDR1 MNHEY and CDR2 SVGEGT. There are a few counts of this clonotype. The clone's antigen remains unknown. Base qualities were left out, and no much larger clone turns up one base away. TCR beta CDR3 regions were amplified from RNA transcripts. For the first round of RT-PCR on the TCR CDR3, the HTBI primer set was used together with the Qiagen OneStep RT-PCR kit. Libraries were constructed in a second round of multiplex PCR, after which size selection and purification were performed. Sequencing of the libraries was done on an Illumina HiSeq2000 using paired-end 100 bp reads. The original methods were these. Raw data were processed with SOAPnuke, discarding reads with adapters, uncalled bases, mean Phred below 15, or no exact constant-primer or identifier match. COPE v1.2.5 was used to merge the high-quality paired reads, and each unique nucleotide sequence was defined as a clonotype. Clonotypes were aligned to IMGT TRBV, TRBD and TRBJ reference segments using MiTCR v1.1. Analysis was restricted to V-J combinations with a frequency above 0.0001, which covered about 99% of repertoires. The TCS score was defined as the ratio of F50 (clonal expansion) to E x V (chaos), calculated using BLOSUM62-based TCRdist between CDR3 peptides within each V-J. Welch's t-statistics and random forest reduced around 550 V-J features to roughly 13, which were used in a naive Bayes classifier (R e1071). TCRdb trimmed the raw reads at Q25, called clones with MiXCR and kept productive beta chains. Every distinct CDR3 protein forms one entry, paired with its most common genes and DNA. These V and J calls originate from TCRdb's pipeline instead of the authors' own analysis. This sample holds around 400,000 distinct CDR3 sequences; around 14% were observed only once. The ten most abundant clones make up around a tenth of the sample.

Stable Graves' hyperthyroidism was defined as the absence of progression to ophthalmopathy over 18 months of follow-up. Hyperthyroidism patients were newly diagnosed, with disease duration under 2 months, and aged 18 to 65 years. Patients with uncontrolled infections, other autoimmune diseases, pregnancy or lactation were excluded. Diagnoses relied on clinical symptoms, serum thyroxine and TRAb, thyroid ultrasound and orbital computed tomography. PBMCs were isolated from about 10 ml of fresh peripheral blood by Ficoll-Paque density gradient centrifugation. Total RNA was extracted with Trizol reagent, and quality was checked on an Agilent 2100 Bioanalyzer.

In this chain, TRBV6-2 or TRBV6-3 is recombined with TRBJ2-7; no D gene is confidently identified. The sequencing input was blood. The sequence came from a woman aged 18 to 35 with Graves' hyperthyroidism. CDR3 reads: CASRLGQNSYEQYF. The DNA is TGTGCCAGCAGATTGGGCCAAAACTCCTACGAGCAGTACTTC.